The rows below give T cell receptor beta chains drawn from one sample of a study of CD8+ T cells in alopecia areata. The assay was immunoSEQ multiplex PCR, and TCRdb's table has in-frame clones only and misses some. The table includes 150,000 to 200,000 clones, approximately 52% detected once. Specimen: CD4+ T cells sorted from blood, collected at approximately week 60, from a patient treated with tofacitinib. The receptors here all came from a human donor with alopecia areata. CDR3s include the opening cysteine and the closing phenylalanine or tryptophan. D genes are given only for firm matches. The size field is filled for only some rows; it gives once, few, many or a size class.

v_gene	abundance	d_gene	j_gene	CDR3aa	CDR3nt
TRBV6-1	NA	TRBD2	TRBJ2-3	CASSSGIGDTQYF	TGTGCCAGCAGTAGCGGGATTGGGGATACGCAGTATTTT
TRBV2	many	NA	TRBJ1-5	CARSSGPLGSNQPQHF	TGTGCCAGATCCTCGGGCCCTCTAGGCAGCAATCAGCCCCAGCATTTT
TRBV27	few	TRBD1	TRBJ2-7	CASSPWDRSYEQYF	TGTGCCAGCAGTCCTTGGGACAGGTCCTACGAGCAGTACTTC
TRBV7-2	NA	TRBD1	TRBJ2-2	CASSLTGGPFTGELFF	TGTGCCAGCAGCTTGACAGGGGGCCCGTTCACCGGGGAGCTGTTTTTT
TRBV7-9	NA	NA	TRBJ1-1	CASYRANTEAFF	TGTGCCAGTTACAGAGCCAACACTGAAGCTTTCTTT
TRBV2	few	NA	TRBJ1-1	CASSEGGRRNTEAFF	TGTGCCAGCAGTGAAGGGGGACGGCGGAACACTGAAGCTTTCTTT
TRBV13	few	TRBD1	TRBJ1-1	CASSLYRTGNTEAFF	TGTGCCAGCAGCCTATATCGGACAGGGAACACTGAAGCTTTCTTT
TRBV4-1	NA	NA	TRBJ1-1	CASSLMSTGNTEAFF	TGCGCCAGCAGCCTGATGTCTACAGGGAACACTGAAGCTTTCTTT
TRBV6-5	few	NA	TRBJ2-6	CASSSTGSGANVLTF	TGTGCCAGCAGTTCAACAGGATCCGGGGCCAACGTCCTGACTTTC
TRBV10-3	NA	NA	TRBJ2-7	CASTIEQGSYEQYF	TGTGCCAGCACCATCGAACAGGGCTCCTACGAGCAGTACTTC
TRBV2	NA	NA	TRBJ1-3	CASSGQSSGNTIYF	TGTGCCAGCAGTGGACAGAGCTCTGGAAACACCATATATTTT
TRBV2	NA	NA	TRBJ2-2	CASSVLRGENTGELFF	TGTGCCAGCAGCGTACTGCGCGGGGAAAACACCGGGGAGCTGTTTTTT
TRBV6-5	NA	NA	TRBJ2-3	CAISSGGGPSTDTQYF	TGTGCCATCAGTTCTGGCGGGGGCCCTAGCACAGATACGCAGTATTTT
TRBV11-2	NA	NA	TRBJ1-2	CASSLDRAVGDGYTF	TGTGCCAGCAGCTTAGATAGGGCAGTTGGAGATGGCTACACCTTC
TRBV23-1	once	TRBD1	TRBJ2-7	CASSQSRIGQGVGEQYF	TGCGCCAGCAGTCAATCTCGGATTGGACAGGGGGTAGGCGAGCAGTACTTC
TRBV5-1	NA	NA	TRBJ2-2	CASSPHNPGELFF	TGCGCCAGCAGCCCCCACAACCCCGGGGAGCTGTTTTTT
TRBV6-5	NA	TRBD1	TRBJ2-7	CASRDSPGVEQYF	TGTGCCAGCCGGGACAGCCCCGGGGTCGAGCAGTACTTC
TRBV10-2	NA	TRBD1	TRBJ2-1	CASSAGGGQFF	TGCGCCAGCAGTGCAGGGGGTGGGCAGTTCTTC
TRBV25-1	NA	TRBD2	TRBJ2-3	CARGLGSRDTQYF	TGTGCCAGAGGACTAGGTAGTCGGGATACGCAGTATTTT
TRBV7-9	NA	TRBD1	TRBJ1-2	CASTTGTGVIYGYTF	TGTGCCAGCACCACCGGGACAGGGGTAATCTATGGCTACACCTTC
TRBV7-6	NA	NA	TRBJ2-1	CASSLYGRNPSYNEQFF	TGTGCCAGCAGCTTATACGGGCGGAACCCCTCCTACAATGAGCAGTTCTTC
TRBV9	NA	NA	TRBJ2-2	CASSVAGELFF	TGTGCCAGCAGCGTAGCCGGGGAGCTGTTTTTT
TRBV19	many	NA	TRBJ1-2	CASSLVENYGYTF	TGTGCCAGTAGTCTGGTCGAAAACTATGGCTACACCTTC
TRBV5-6	many	TRBD1	TRBJ1-4	CASRGQLNEKLFF	TGTGCCAGCAGGGGACAGCTTAATGAAAAACTGTTTTTT
TRBV25-1	NA	NA	TRBJ1-4	CASSGVSTGREKLFF	TGTGCCAGCAGTGGGGTCTCGACAGGTCGTGAAAAACTGTTTTTT
TRBV29-1	NA	NA	TRBJ1-6	CSARVGNSPLHF	TGCAGCGCCCGAGTTGGCAATTCACCCCTCCACTTT
TRBV10-3	NA	NA	TRBJ2-3	CAISESTQGSTDTQYF	TGTGCCATCAGTGAGTCGACTCAGGGGAGCACAGATACGCAGTATTTT
TRBV30	NA	NA	TRBJ1-1	CAYQKNTEAFF	TGTGCCTATCAGAAGAACACTGAAGCTTTCTTT
TRBV5-1	NA	NA	TRBJ2-5	CASSTGPSQETQYF	TGCGCCAGCAGCACTGGGCCGTCACAAGAGACCCAGTACTTC
TRBV15	NA	NA	TRBJ1-5	CATSRDRQSNQPQHF	TGTGCCACCAGCAGAGATCGGCAGAGCAATCAGCCCCAGCATTTT
TRBV7-9	few	NA	TRBJ2-5	CASSQGQGRETQYF	TGTGCCAGCAGCCAGGGGCAGGGGAGAGAGACCCAGTACTTC
TRBV5-4	NA	NA	TRBJ2-2	CASSLVSTNTGELFF	TGTGCCAGCAGCTTGGTGTCAACTAACACCGGGGAGCTGTTTTTT
TRBV7-9	NA	NA	TRBJ1-1	CASSLAGNRVNTEAFF	TGTGCCAGCAGCTTAGCAGGAAACCGGGTGAACACTGAAGCTTTCTTT
TRBV5-6	NA	NA	TRBJ2-7	CASSLRLASYEQYF	TGTGCCAGCAGCTTGCGGTTGGCCTCTTACGAGCAGTACTTC
TRBV2	once	TRBD1	TRBJ2-7	CASRDPGQGVHEQYF	TGTGCCAGCAGGGACCCGGGACAGGGGGTCCACGAGCAGTACTTC
TRBV19	NA	NA	TRBJ2-1	CASSISGEAGLVQFF	TGTGCCAGTAGTATATCGGGGGAGGCAGGTTTGGTGCAGTTCTTC
TRBV6-5	NA	NA	TRBJ2-7	CASRQEQGAYEQYF	TGTGCCAGCAGACAGGAACAGGGAGCCTACGAGCAGTACTTC
TRBV5-1	NA	NA	TRBJ2-5	CASSQGLSTQTQYF	TGCGCCAGCAGCCAGGGACTGAGCACCCAGACCCAGTACTTC
TRBV30	few	TRBD1	TRBJ2-7	CAWSVPKTTGVAYEQYF	TGTGCCTGGAGTGTACCCAAAACGACAGGGGTGGCCTACGAGCAGTACTTC
TRBV27	few	NA	TRBJ1-5	CASSSGFGQGNQPQHF	TGTGCCAGCAGTTCCGGGTTTGGGCAAGGCAATCAGCCCCAGCATTTT
TRBV30	NA	NA	TRBJ1-2	CAWRRGGTYGYTF	TGTGCCTGGAGAAGGGGGGGAACATATGGCTACACCTTC
TRBV23-1	NA	TRBD1	TRBJ2-7	CASSQSRDRFYEQYF	TGCGCCAGCAGTCAATCGAGGGACAGGTTCTACGAGCAGTACTTC
TRBV29-1	NA	NA	TRBJ1-1	CSVAGQRPNTEAFF	TGCAGCGTTGCCGGACAGAGACCGAACACTGAAGCTTTCTTT
TRBV5-1	few	NA	TRBJ2-5	CASSLESAVGETQYF	TGCGCCAGCAGCTTGGAATCCGCTGTGGGGGAGACCCAGTACTTC
TRBV7-9	once	TRBD1	TRBJ2-2	CASSSSGGANTGELFF	TGTGCCAGCAGCTCGTCAGGGGGCGCGAACACCGGGGAGCTGTTTTTT
TRBV25-1	NA	NA	TRBJ1-1	CASSQGVTEAFF	TGTGCCAGCAGTCAAGGGGTCACTGAAGCTTTCTTT
TRBV19	NA	NA	TRBJ1-2	CASSSTDPKNYGYTF	TGTGCCAGTAGCTCGACAGATCCAAAGAACTATGGCTACACCTTC
TRBV6-5	NA	NA	TRBJ2-4	CASSYSVAKNIQYF	TGTGCCAGCAGTTACTCGGTAGCCAAAAACATTCAGTACTTC
TRBV29-1	NA	NA	TRBJ2-7	CSVCIGDIWSSYEQYF	TGCAGCGTTTGTATAGGGGACATCTGGAGCTCCTACGAGCAGTACTTC
TRBV14	few	NA	TRBJ2-5	CASSQEFRGAMYQETQYF	TGTGCCAGCAGCCAAGAATTCCGGGGGGCTATGTACCAAGAGACCCAGTACTTC
TRBV29-1	few	TRBD1	TRBJ2-7	CSAQGQGFAEQYF	TGCAGCGCCCAGGGACAGGGGTTCGCCGAGCAGTACTTC